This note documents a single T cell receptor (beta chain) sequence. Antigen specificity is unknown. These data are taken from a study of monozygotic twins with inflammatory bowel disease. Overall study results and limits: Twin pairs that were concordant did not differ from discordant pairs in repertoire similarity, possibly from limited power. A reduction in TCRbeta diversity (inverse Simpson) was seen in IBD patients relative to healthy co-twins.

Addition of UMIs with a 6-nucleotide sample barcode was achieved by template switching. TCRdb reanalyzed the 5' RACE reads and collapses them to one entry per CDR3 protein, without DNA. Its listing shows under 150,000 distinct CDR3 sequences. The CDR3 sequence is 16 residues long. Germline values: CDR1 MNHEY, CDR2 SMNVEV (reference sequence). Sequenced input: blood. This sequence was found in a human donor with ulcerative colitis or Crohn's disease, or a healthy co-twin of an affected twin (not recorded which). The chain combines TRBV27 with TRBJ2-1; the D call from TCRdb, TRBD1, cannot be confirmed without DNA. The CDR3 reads CASSLYLRQGRNEQFF.